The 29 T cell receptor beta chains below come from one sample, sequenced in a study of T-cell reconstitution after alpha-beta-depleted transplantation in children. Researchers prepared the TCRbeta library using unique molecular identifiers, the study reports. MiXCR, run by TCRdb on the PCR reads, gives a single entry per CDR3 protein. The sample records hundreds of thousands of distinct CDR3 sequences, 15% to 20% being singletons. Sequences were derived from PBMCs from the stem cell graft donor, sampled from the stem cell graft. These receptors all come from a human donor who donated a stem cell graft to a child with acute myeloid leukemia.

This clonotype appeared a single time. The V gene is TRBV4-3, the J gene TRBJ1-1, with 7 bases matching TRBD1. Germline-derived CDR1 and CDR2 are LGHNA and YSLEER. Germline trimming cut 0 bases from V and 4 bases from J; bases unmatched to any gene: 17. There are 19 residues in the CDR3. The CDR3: CASSQDQQGSVGKGTEAFF. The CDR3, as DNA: TGCGCCAGCAGCCAAGACCAACAGGGGTCAGTCGGAAAGGGCACTGAAGCTTTCTTT.

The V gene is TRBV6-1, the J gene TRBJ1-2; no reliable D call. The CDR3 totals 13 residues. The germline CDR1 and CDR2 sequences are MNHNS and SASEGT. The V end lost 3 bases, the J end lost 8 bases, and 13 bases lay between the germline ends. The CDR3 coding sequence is TGTGCCAGCAGTGACCGGCAGGTCGGCGGCTACACCTTC. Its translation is CASSDRQVGGYTF.

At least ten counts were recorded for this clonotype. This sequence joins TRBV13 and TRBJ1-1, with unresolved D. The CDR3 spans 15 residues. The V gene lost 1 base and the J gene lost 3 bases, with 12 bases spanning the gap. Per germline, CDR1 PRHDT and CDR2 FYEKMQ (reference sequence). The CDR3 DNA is TGTGCCAGCAGCTTAGAGTCCAGCCCCTACACTGAAGCTTTCTTT. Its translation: CASSLESSPYTEAFF. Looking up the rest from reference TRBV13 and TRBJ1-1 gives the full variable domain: AAGVIQSPRHLIKEKRETATLKCYPIPRHDTVYWYQQGPGQDPQFLISFYEKMQSDKGSIPDRFSAQQFSDYHSELNMSSLELGDSALYFCASSLESSPYTEAFFGQGTRLTVV.

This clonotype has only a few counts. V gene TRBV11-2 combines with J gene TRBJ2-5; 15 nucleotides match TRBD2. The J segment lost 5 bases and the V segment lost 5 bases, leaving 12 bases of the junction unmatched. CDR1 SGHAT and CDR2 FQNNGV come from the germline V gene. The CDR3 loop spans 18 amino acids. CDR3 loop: CASSKKRTSGGARETQYF. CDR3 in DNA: TGTGCCAGCAGCAAAAAGAGGACTAGCGGGGGGGCTCGGGAGACCCAGTACTTC.

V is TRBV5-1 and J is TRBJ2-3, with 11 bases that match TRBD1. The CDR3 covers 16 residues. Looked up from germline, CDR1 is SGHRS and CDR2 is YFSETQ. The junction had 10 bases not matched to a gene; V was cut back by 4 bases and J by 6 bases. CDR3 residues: CASSPRPGQGVDTQYF. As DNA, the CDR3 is TGCGCCAGCAGCCCGAGGCCGGGACAGGGGGTCGATACGCAGTATTTT.

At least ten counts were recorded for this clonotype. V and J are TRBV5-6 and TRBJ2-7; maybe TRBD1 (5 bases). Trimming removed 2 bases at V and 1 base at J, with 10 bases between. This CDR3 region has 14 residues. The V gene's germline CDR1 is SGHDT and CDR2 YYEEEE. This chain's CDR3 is CASSFDRESYEQYF. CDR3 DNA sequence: TGTGCCAGCAGCTTCGACAGAGAATCCTACGAGCAGTACTTC.

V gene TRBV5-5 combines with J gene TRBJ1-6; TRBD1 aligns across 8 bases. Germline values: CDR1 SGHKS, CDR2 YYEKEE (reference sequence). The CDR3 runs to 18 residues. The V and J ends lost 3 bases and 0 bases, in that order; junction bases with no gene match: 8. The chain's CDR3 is CASSSMGTGRSYNSPLHF. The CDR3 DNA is TGTGCCAGCAGCTCCATGGGGACAGGACGCTCCTATAATTCACCCCTCCACTTT. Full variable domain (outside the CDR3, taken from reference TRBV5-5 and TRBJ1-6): DAGVTQSPTHLIKTRGQQVTLRCSPISGHKSVSWYQQVLGQGPQFIFQYYEKEERGRGNFPDRFSARQFPNYSSELNVNALLLGDSALYLCASSSMGTGRSYNSPLHFGNGTRLTVT.

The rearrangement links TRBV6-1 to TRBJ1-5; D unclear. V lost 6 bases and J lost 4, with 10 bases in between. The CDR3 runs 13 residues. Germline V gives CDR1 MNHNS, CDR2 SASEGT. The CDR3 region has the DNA TGTGCCAGCAGCCGACGGCAGAATCAGCCCCAGCATTTT. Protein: CASSRRQNQPQHF.

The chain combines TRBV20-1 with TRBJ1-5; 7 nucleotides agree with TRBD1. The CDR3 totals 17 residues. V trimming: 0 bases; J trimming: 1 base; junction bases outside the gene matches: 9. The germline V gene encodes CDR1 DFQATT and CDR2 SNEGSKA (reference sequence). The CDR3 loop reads CSARDWQGGLSNQPQHF. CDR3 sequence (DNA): TGCAGTGCTAGAGATTGGCAGGGGGGGCTAAGCAATCAGCCCCAGCATTTT.

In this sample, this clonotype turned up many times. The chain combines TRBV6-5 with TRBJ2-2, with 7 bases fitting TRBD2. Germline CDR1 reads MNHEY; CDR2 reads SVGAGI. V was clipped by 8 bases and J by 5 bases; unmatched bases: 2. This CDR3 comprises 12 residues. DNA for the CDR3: TGTGCCAGCGGGAGGGGAACCGGGGAGCTGTTTTTT. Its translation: CASGRGTGELFF.

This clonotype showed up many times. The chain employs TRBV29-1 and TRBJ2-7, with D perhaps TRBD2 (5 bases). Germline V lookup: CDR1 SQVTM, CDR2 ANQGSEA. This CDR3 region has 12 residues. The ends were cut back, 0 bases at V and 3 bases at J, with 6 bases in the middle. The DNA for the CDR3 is TGCAGCGTTGAAGATCGGGGCTACGAGCAGTACTTC. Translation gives CSVEDRGYEQYF.

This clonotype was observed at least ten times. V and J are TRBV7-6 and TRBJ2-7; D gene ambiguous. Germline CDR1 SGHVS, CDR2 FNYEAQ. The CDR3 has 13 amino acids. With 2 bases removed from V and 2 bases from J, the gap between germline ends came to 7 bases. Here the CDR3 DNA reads TGTGCCAGCAGCTTACAAGAGACCTACGAGCAGTACTTC. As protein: CASSLQETYEQYF.

CDR3 loop: CSVHGYTF. The CDR3 nucleotides are TGCAGTGTCCATGGCTACACCTTC. The chain combines TRBV20-1 with TRBJ1-2; D gene uncertain. Germline CDR1 and CDR2: DFQATT and SNEGSKA (reference sequence). Trimming cost V 7 bases and J 6 bases, with 3 bases left between them. There are 8 residues in the CDR3.

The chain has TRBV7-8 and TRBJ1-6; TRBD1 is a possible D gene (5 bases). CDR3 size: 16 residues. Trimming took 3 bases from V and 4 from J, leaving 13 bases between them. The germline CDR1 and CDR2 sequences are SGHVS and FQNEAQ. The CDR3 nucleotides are TGTGCCAGCAGCTTCAAAGGGGCGCTATATAATTCACCCCTCCACTTT. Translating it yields CASSFKGALYNSPLHF. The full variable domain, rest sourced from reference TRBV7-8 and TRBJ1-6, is GAGVSQSPRYKVAKRGQDVALRCDPISGHVSLFWYQQALGQGPEFLTYFQNEAQLDKSGLPSDRFFAERPEGSVSTLKIQRTQQEDSAVYLCASSFKGALYNSPLHFGNGTRLTVT.

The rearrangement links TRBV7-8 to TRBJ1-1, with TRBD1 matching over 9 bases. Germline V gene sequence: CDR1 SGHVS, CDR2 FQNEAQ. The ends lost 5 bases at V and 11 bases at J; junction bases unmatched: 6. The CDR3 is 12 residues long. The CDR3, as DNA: TGTGCCAGCAGCCCCCGGGACAGGGTGGCTTTCTTT. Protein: CASSPRDRVAFF.

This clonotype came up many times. CDR3 protein: CASRNWAQAGGLTYEQYF. CDR3 coding DNA: TGTGCCAGCAGAAACTGGGCTCAGGCGGGCGGTCTGACCTACGAGCAGTACTTC. The V gene is TRBV6-5, the J gene TRBJ2-7; a possible D gene is TRBD2 (5 bases). Germline CDR1 and CDR2: MNHEY and SVGAGI. This CDR3 is 18 amino acids long. V dropped 6 bases and J dropped 2 bases, with 26 bases sitting between them.

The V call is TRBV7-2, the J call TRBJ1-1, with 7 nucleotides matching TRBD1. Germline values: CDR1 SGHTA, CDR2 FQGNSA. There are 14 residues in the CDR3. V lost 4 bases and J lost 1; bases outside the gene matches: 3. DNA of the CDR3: TGTGCCAGCAGCTCGACAGGGACGAACACTGAAGCTTTCTTT. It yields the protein CASSSTGTNTEAFF. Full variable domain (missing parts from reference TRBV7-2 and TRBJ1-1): GAGVSQSPSNKVTEKGKDVELRCDPISGHTALYWYRQSLGQGLEFLIYFQGNSAPDKSGLPSDRFSAERTGGSVSTLTIQRTQQEDSAVYLCASSSTGTNTEAFFGQGTRLTVV.

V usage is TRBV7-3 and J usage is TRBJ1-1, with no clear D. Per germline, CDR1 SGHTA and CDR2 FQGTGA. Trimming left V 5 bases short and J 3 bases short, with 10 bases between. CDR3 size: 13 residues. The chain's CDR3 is CASSLDSDTEAFF. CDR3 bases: TGTGCCAGCAGCCTAGACTCGGACACTGAAGCTTTCTTT.

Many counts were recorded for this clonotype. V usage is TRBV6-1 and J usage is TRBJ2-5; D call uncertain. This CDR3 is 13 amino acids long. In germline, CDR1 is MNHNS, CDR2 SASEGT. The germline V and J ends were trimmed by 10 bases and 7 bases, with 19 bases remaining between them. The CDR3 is CATHGPQTWTQYF. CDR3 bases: TGTGCCACCCACGGTCCTCAAACGTGGACCCAGTACTTC.

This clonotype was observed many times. The CDR3 loop is CSARGLAGREQFF. The CDR3 coding sequence is TGCAGTGCTAGGGGACTAGCGGGGCGAGAGCAGTTCTTC. The V call is TRBV20-1, the J call TRBJ2-1; the match to TRBD2 covers 13 bases. Losses at the gene ends were 3 bases for V and 10 bases for J; bases not matched to a gene: 3. The CDR3 sequence is 13 residues long. CDR1 is DFQATT, CDR2 SNEGSKA, per germline (reference sequence).

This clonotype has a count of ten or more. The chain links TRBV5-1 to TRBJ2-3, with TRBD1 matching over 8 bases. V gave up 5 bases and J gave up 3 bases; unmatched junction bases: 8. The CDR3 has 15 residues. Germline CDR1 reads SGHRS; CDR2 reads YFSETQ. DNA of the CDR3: TGCGCCAGCAGATTAGGACAGGGTGTTACAGATACGCAGTATTTT. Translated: CASRLGQGVTDTQYF.

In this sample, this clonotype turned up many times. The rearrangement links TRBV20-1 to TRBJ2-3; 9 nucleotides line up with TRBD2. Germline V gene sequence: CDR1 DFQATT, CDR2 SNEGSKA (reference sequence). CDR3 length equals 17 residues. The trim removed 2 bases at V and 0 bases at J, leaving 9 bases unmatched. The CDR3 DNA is TGCAGTGCTAGATGGGCGGGGGGGCCATCGAGCACAGATACGCAGTATTTT. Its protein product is CSARWAGGPSSTDTQYF.

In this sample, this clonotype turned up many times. DNA of the CDR3: TGCAGTGCTAGACTCAGTGACGATTCACCCCTCCACTTT. The encoded protein is CSARLSDDSPLHF. The chain couples TRBV20-1 to TRBJ1-6; no definite D call. Looked up from germline, CDR1 is DFQATT and CDR2 is SNEGSKA (reference sequence). V lost 2 bases, J lost 8 bases, and 10 bases lay in between. The CDR3 length is 13 residues.

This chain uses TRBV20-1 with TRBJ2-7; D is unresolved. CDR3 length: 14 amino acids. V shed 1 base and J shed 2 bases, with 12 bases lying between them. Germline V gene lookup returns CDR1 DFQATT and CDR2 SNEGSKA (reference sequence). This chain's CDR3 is CSARGLDKPYEQYF. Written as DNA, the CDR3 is TGCAGTGCTAGAGGTCTAGACAAGCCCTACGAGCAGTACTTC.

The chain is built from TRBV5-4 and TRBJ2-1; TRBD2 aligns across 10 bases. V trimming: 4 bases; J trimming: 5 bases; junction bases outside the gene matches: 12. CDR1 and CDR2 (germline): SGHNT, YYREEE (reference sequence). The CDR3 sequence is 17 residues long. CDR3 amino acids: CASSGTLAGAPDNEQFF. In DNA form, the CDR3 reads TGTGCCAGCAGCGGTACCCTAGCGGGGGCCCCCGACAATGAGCAGTTCTTC.

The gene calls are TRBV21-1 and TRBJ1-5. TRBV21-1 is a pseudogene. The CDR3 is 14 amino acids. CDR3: CASSTLNSNQPQHF. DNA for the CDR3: TGTGCCAGCAGCACTCTAAATAGCAATCAGCCCCAGCATTTT.

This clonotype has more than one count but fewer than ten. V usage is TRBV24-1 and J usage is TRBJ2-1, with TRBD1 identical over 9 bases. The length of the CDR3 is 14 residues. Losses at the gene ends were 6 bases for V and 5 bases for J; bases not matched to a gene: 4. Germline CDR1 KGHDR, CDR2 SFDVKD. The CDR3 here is CATSLGQGHNEQFF. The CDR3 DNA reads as TGTGCCACCAGTCTGGGACAGGGACACAATGAGCAGTTCTTC.

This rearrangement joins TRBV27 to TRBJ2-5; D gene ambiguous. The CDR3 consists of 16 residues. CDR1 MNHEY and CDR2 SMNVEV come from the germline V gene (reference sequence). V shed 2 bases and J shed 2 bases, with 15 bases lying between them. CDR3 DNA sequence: TGTGCCAGCAGTTTAGGGATTAGCCCGCGACAAGAGACCCAGTACTTC. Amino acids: CASSLGISPRQETQYF.

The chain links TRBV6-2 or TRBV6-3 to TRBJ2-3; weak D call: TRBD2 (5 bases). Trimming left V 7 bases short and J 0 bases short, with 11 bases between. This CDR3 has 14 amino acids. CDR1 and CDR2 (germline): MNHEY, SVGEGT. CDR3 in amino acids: CASTYSGSTDTQYF. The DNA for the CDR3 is TGTGCCAGCACCTACAGCGGAAGCACAGATACGCAGTATTTT.